What follows are 15 T cell receptor beta chains derived from one specimen sequenced in a study of T cells in Graves' hyperthyroidism and ophthalmopathy. TCR beta CDR3 regions were amplified from RNA transcripts. A first-round RT-PCR of the TCR CDR3 used the HTBI primer set. One entry per CDR3 protein, called by TCRdb with MiXCR from the multiplex PCR reads. The repertoire consists of about 840,000 distinct CDR3 sequences, with over 35% occurring once and the leading ten covering around 10%. Sequencing was done on a sample of blood. These receptor sequences come from a man younger than 35 with Graves' hyperthyroidism.

V and J are TRBV29-1 and TRBJ1-1, with 9 bases that match TRBD1. V lost 6 bases, J lost 11 bases, and 10 bases stayed unmatched. The CDR3 spans 12 residues. CDR1 SQVTM and CDR2 ANQGSEA come from the germline V gene. In DNA form, the CDR3 reads TGCAGCGTGTTGGACAGGGGTTCGTGGGCTTTCTTT. This gives the protein CSVLDRGSWAFF.

On this clonotype itself: A much bigger clone sits one base away, suggesting this may be a read error. This CDR3 is CAISIDLGTESNQPQHF. The CDR3 coding sequence is TGTGCCATTAGTATCGACCTCGGGACGGAAAGCAATCAGCCCCAGCATTTT. The V gene is TRBV19, the J gene TRBJ1-5; tentative D call: TRBD1 (5 bases). CDR3 length equals 17 residues. Germline V CDR1 and CDR2: LNHDA, SQIVND (reference sequence).

This clonotype was seen at least ten times. The rearrangement uses TRBV5-1 and TRBJ1-2, with 9 bases fitting TRBD1. Germline lookup yields CDR1 SGHRS and CDR2 YFSETQ. Unmatched junction bases numbered 5, after V lost 4 bases and J lost 7 bases. This CDR3 region has 13 residues. The chain's CDR3 is CASSLRDRAGYTF. The CDR3 coding sequence is TGCGCCAGCAGCCTTCGGGACAGGGCTGGCTACACCTTC.

The rearrangement joins TRBV5-1 to TRBJ2-7; possibly TRBD1 for D (5 bases). V lost 0 bases and J 6 bases, leaving 13 bases between the germline ends. This CDR3 is built from 14 residues. The germline V gene has CDR1 SGHRS and CDR2 YFSETQ. The CDR3 region is CASSLAVGAGEQYF. The CDR3 DNA reads TGCGCCAGCAGCTTGGCCGTAGGGGCCGGCGAGCAGTACTTC.

This clonotype occurred many times. One end of the junction does not line up with germline, which may come from a read error. The chain couples TRBV2 to TRBJ2-5; the D gene is possibly TRBD1 (6 bases). The CDR3 totals 13 residues. The germline CDR1 and CDR2 sequences are SNHLY and FYNNEI. The CDR3 nucleotides are TGTGCCAGCAGTGAGAACAGGGAAGATACCCAGTACTTC. Translated: CASSENREDTQYF.

The rearrangement links TRBV7-8 to TRBJ2-5, with TRBD1 matching 8 bases. Germline CDR1 is SGHVS and CDR2 is FQNEAQ. CDR3 length equals 16 residues. Germline trimming cut 1 base from V and 5 bases from J; bases unmatched to any gene: 9. CDR3 residues: CASSLELQGVEETQYF. DNA for the CDR3: TGTGCCAGCAGCTTAGAACTACAGGGGGTGGAGGAGACCCAGTACTTC.

The sample holds many counts of this clonotype. The V gene is TRBV5-1, the J gene TRBJ1-5; no firm D call. There are 11 residues in the CDR3. Deletions cut 1 base from V and 11 bases from J, with 7 bases between. CDR1 is SGHRS, CDR2 YFSETQ, per germline. CDR3 sequence: CASSLREAQHF. The CDR3 DNA reads TGCGCCAGCAGCTTGAGGGAGGCCCAGCATTTT. The full variable domain, rest sourced from reference TRBV5-1 and TRBJ1-5, is KAGVTQTPRYLIKTRGQQVTLSCSPISGHRSVSWYQQTPGQGLQFLFEYFSETQRNKGNFPGRFSGRQFSNSRSEMNVSTLELGDSALYLCASSLREAQHFGDGTRLSIL.

Ten or more counts support this clonotype. The chain carries TRBV12-3 or TRBV12-4 and TRBJ1-3; D uncertain. The CDR3 runs 15 residues. V lost 6 bases, J lost 0 bases, and 12 bases lay in between. CDR3 residues: CASRNDGISGNTIYF. The CDR3 coding sequence is TGTGCCAGCAGAAACGACGGAATCTCTGGAAACACCATATATTTT.

This clonotype was recorded at least ten times. The chain has TRBV2 and TRBJ2-5; D ambiguous. The germline CDR1 and CDR2 sequences are SNHLY and FYNNEI. V was shortened by 6 bases and J by 4 bases, with 18 bases between the two germline ends. CDR3 size: 15 residues. As DNA, the CDR3 is TGTGCCAGCAGGGTTGGTCTAGGCGTCGGAGAGACCCAGTACTTC. Translating gives CASRVGLGVGETQYF.

In the case of this clonotype: At one end the junction does not follow the germline gene, possibly because of a read error. V and J are TRBV2 and TRBJ2-7; D is undetermined. The CDR3 is made up of 14 amino acids. Germline assignment: CDR1 SNHLY and CDR2 FYNNEI. The CDR3 DNA sequence: TGCGCCAGCAGCCAAGGAATCTTAAGCTACGAGCAGTACTTC. It yields the protein CASSQGILSYEQYF.

In this sample, this clonotype turned up many times. The rearrangement joins TRBV7-3 to TRBJ1-1; D call uncertain. The CDR3 contains 13 residues. Per germline, CDR1 SGHTA and CDR2 FQGTGA. Trimming pared 6 bases from V and 0 bases from J, leaving 8 bases between. The CDR3 loop reads CASRLTLNTEAFF. The CDR3 nucleotides read TGTGCCAGCAGGCTGACACTGAACACTGAAGCTTTCTTT.

The V and J genes are TRBV20-1 and TRBJ2-2; 11 positions match TRBD2. The J segment lost 0 bases and the V segment lost 5 bases, leaving 5 bases of the junction unmatched. CDR1 and CDR2 (germline): DFQATT, SNEGSKA (reference sequence). The CDR3 loop spans 16 amino acids. This chain's CDR3 is CSARGTSGTNTGELFF. The DNA of the CDR3 is TGCAGTGCTCGCGGGACTAGCGGAACGAACACCGGGGAGCTGTTTTTT.

This clonotype has ten or more counts. J is TRBJ1-6 and V is TRBV20-1; D uncertain. The CDR3 is 14 residues long. The germline gives CDR1 DFQATT, CDR2 SNEGSKA (reference sequence). V lost 3 bases to trimming and J lost 7 bases, with 13 bases between them. Written as DNA, the CDR3 is TGCAGTGCTAGGTCACGGCAGGCGAATTCACCCCTCCACTTT. Translating gives CSARSRQANSPLHF.

This clonotype was found a few times. It is unclear where the CDR3 begins or ends on the DNA, so no DNA is shown, and the CDR3 is as TCRdb lists it. The chain couples TRBV7-8 to TRBJ1-2; the table calls TRBD1, which could not be checked here. The CDR3 spans 14 residues, counting both ends. The V gene's germline CDR1 is SGHVS and CDR2 FQNEAQ. CDR3 protein: CASSQEWGQGSFTF.

Turning to this clonotype: At one of its ends the junction is not consistent with the germline gene, which may arise from a read error. This sequence joins TRBV7-9 and TRBJ2-7; no clear D. This CDR3 region has 15 residues. Germline assignment: CDR1 SEHNR and CDR2 FQNEAQ (reference sequence). The CDR3 loop is CASSQDVVRSSEQYF. Here the CDR3 DNA reads TGCGCCAGCAGCCAAGATGTTGTAAGGTCCTCCGAGCAGTACTTC.